These 3 T cell receptor beta chains originate from one sample sequenced in a study of cytomegalovirus exposure and HLA in healthy donors. Primers included in the PCR were 60 Vbeta and 13 Jbeta primers. Only in-frame clones appear in the TCRdb table, and some are missing; sequencing was by immunoSEQ multiplex PCR. The sample has 75,000 to 85,000 clones. Specimen: PBMCs. Receptor source: a man younger than 30 in good health and CMV-seropositive.

The gene calls are TRBV6-5 and TRBJ1-3; unclear D gene. The CDR3 has 11 amino acids. V lost 7 bases to trimming and J lost 8 bases, with 9 bases between them. Germline V gene lookup returns CDR1 MNHEY and CDR2 SVGAGI. The CDR3 region is CASTRGHTIYF. CDR3 nucleotide sequence: TGTGCCAGCACCCGGGGTCACACCATATATTTT.

V and J are TRBV7-3 and TRBJ1-5; 7 nucleotides align to TRBD1. Looked up from germline, CDR1 is SGHTA and CDR2 is FQGTGA. The V and J ends lost 6 bases and 3 bases, in that order; junction bases with no gene match: 8. CDR3 length equals 15 residues. CDR3 DNA: TGTGCCAGCAGTCGACAGGGACGATACAATCAGCCCCAGCATTTT. It is translated as CASSRQGRYNQPQHF. Using reference TRBV7-3 and TRBJ1-5 for the parts outside the CDR3, the full variable domain is GAGVSQTPSNKVTEKGKYVELRCDPISGHTALYWYRQSLGQGPEFLIYFQGTGAADDSGLPNDRFFAVRPEGSVSTLKIQRTERGDSAVYLCASSRQGRYNQPQHFGDGTRLSIL.

With respect to this clone: An end of the junction differs from the germline gene, which may be a read error. The gene calls are TRBV5-1 and TRBJ2-1, with D perhaps TRBD2 (5 bases). This CDR3 comprises 15 residues. Germline loops: CDR1 SGHRS, CDR2 YFSETQ. As DNA, the CDR3 is TGTGCCAGCAGCGGCGTCGGGTCGGGGTACAATGAGCAGTTCTTC. Protein product: CASSGVGSGYNEQFF.